Shown below are 3 T cell receptor beta chains from a single sample sequenced in a study of OX40 agonist ivuxolimab in advanced cancers. Assay used: immunoSEQ multiplex PCR; TCRdb lists only in-frame clones, some missing. Found here are 50,000 or so clones, about 88% of them singletons; the top ten hold less than 0.75%. The sequencing here drew on CD4+ or CD8+ T cells sorted from blood, taken in a trial of the OX40 agonist ivuxolimab. These receptors all come from an adult with an advanced solid tumor such as melanoma, head and neck, liver or kidney cancer.

J is TRBJ2-4 and V is TRBV6-1, with 7 bases identical to TRBD2. Trimming removed 6 bases from V and 9 bases from J; junction bases left unmatched: 14. The CDR3 has 15 residues. Germline V gene data show CDR1 as MNHNS and CDR2 as SASEGT. CDR3 in DNA: TGTGCCAGCAGATGGGAGGGCCGTGAAAGAAGCATTCAGTACTTC. This sequence encodes CASRWEGRERSIQYF.

The V gene is TRBV6-6, the J gene TRBJ1-1; no reliable D call. CDR1 MNHNY and CDR2 SVGAGI come from the germline V gene (reference sequence). The V end lost 2 bases, the J end lost 1 base, and 5 bases lay between the germline ends. The CDR3 contains 13 residues. The CDR3 DNA reads TGTGCCAGCAGTTACGGTGGGAACACTGAAGCTTTCTTT. It encodes CASSYGGNTEAFF.

The J gene is TRBJ1-1, the V gene TRBV7-9; D perhaps matches TRBD1 (5 bases). Germline V gives CDR1 SEHNR, CDR2 FQNEAQ (reference sequence). This CDR3 is 15 amino acids long. V dropped 5 bases and J dropped 1 base, with 14 bases sitting between them. In nucleotides, the CDR3 is TGTGCCAGCAGCCCCGTAAGCGGACAGAACACTGAAGCTTTCTTT. Translating it yields CASSPVSGQNTEAFF.